The T cell receptor beta chain under discussion was sequenced for a study of shared clonotypes between healthy human individuals (dated by TCRdb to 2020 to 2021). In terms of the full investigation: Three men and two women, aged 18 to 49 years, made up the cohort. Per donor, three plates each were used for CD4 naive and CD4 memory, two for CD8 naive, and one for CD8 memory. Between about 0.85 and 10 billion PBMCs per donor were obtained by leukapheresis. The study deeply sequenced blood TCR repertoires of five healthy adults to estimate repertoire size and the extent of clonotype sharing between individuals. Different laboratories and diverse techniques were used to prepare libraries and sequence TCR repertoires, to increase sequencing depth and limit assay-specific biases. Broader findings and caveats from the paper: Pairwise subsampling led to the expectation that sequencing depth would affect the degree of clonotype sharing among donors. Because the study included a small number of donors, the genetic and exposure-history diversity represented was limited. Even with the large sequencing depth, rarefaction of the sorted-subset datasets indicated that sequencing was incomplete. Only blood was sampled, and tissue TCR repertoires likely differ from those in blood. Around 5% of naive CD4, around 3.5% of naive CD8, about 2.4% of memory CD4, and roughly 0.4% of memory CD8 clonotypes were shared across four donors. Compared with non-shared clonotypes, the clonotypes found in all four sorted-subset donors had higher generation probabilities. Estimated clonotype richness was generally larger for naive than for memory subsets.

The donors were healthy, HIV-negative adults who had no recently reported acute infections or vaccinations. Every donor was a Caucasian adult living in Nashville, Tennessee, USA. CD4+ T cells were enriched by magnetic negative selection; naive cells were then positively selected on CD45RA, and the negative fraction formed the memory subset. Blood was obtained by leukapheresis, after which PBMCs were separated by Ficoll-Histopaque density gradient centrifugation and cryopreserved in liquid nitrogen vapor phase. Analytical flow cytometry was used to check the purity and quantity of each magnetically sorted T cell population. Genomic DNA was isolated from each sorted fraction and quantified by UV absorbance on a Nanodrop 2000c. TCR CDR3 regions were amplified from genomic DNA by multiplex PCR using the deep immunoSEQ assay. Extracted genomic DNA from each cell subset was distributed evenly across all wells of several immunoSEQ 96-well plates, and each plate was treated as a replicate. For sorted subsets, each replicate PCR was loaded with around 220 ng genomic DNA, equivalent to 30,000 or so T cell genomes. Purified libraries were quantified with a Qubit 3.0 fluorometer, sized on a Bioanalyzer 2100, and re-quantified with the KAPA Library Quantification kit. Every immunoSEQ 96-well plate was sequenced on a separate single-read 150-cycle Illumina NextSeq 550 flow cell. Regarding the original processing steps: Because only junctional sequences without quality scores were contained in the immunoSEQ output, filtering matching that applied to full-length reads could not be performed. To assign V/J genes and CDR3, sequences were annotated using PyIR, a Python wrapper for IgBLAST v1.9, with IMGT germline references. Reads with weak V/J assignments (E-value above 1e-6), missing CDR3, stop codons, out-of-frame junctions, or ambiguous translated residues were removed. V3J clonotypes were defined by identical inferred V gene, J gene, and CDR3 amino acid sequence. To compute the percentage overlap between repertoires, the number of shared unique clonotypes was divided by the size of the smaller repertoire. RTK rarefaction, the Chao1 estimator, and Recon v2.1 estimates of unobserved clonotypes were used to assess repertoire richness. Generation probabilities were computed with OLGA for all TCRbeta clonotypes obtained by the gDNA method from four donors. The immuneACCESS repertoire file appears here via TCRdb, limited to in-frame rearrangements. These files lack a portion of the clones; in checked studies, under half of the deficit traces to unresolved V genes, and the cause of the others is not known. That table is the source of V, J and clone size, and D and trimming were worked out from the DNA. This sample comprises some 1 million clones, roughly 70% of them detected only once. The top ten constitute approximately 1.5% of the sample.

CDR1 is given as DFQATT and CDR2 as SNEGSKA, both from the germline V gene (reference sequence). From cysteine to phenylalanine, the CDR3 is 11 amino acids long. Only CDR3 DNA is held: 33 bases, read in frame from base 1. V lost 6 bases and J lost 2 bases; the stretch between them is 7 bases long. For this clone: The target of this receptor is not known. No per-base quality is available; no much larger clone lies one base away. This same CDR3 is encoded by further DNA sequences in the sample.

Specimen: memory CD4+ T cells sorted from blood. Reading the label with the study, this specimen's cell subset or site is: CD45RA-negative fraction. The chain is assembled from TRBV20-1 and TRBJ1-1; confidence is insufficient to name the D gene. This sequence was found in a man between 18 and 29 years old in good health. The CDR3 reads as follows: CSASPNTEAFF. The DNA is TGCAGTGCAAGTCCTAACACTGAAGCTTTCTTT.